These T cell receptor beta chains were read from a single sample in a study of control samples from healthy donors and cancer patients. Repertoires were generated with immunoSEQ multiplex PCR, while TCRdb's copy carries only in-frame clones and drops some. The repertoire holds about 140,000 clones, with under 95% as singletons. The sample taken for sequencing was blood. Every receptor here comes from a man aged 18 to 30 in good health. CDR3s include the opening cysteine and the closing phenylalanine or tryptophan. A D gene is named only where the DNA matches it firmly. Some rows mark clone size as missing; the rest say once, few, many or name a class of expanded clone.

V gene	D gene	clone size	J gene	CDR3 DNA	CDR3 protein
TRBV28	TRBD2	-	TRBJ2-5	TGTGCCAGCAGTGTAGCGGGAATAGAGACCCAGTACTTC	CASSVAGIETQYF
TRBV9	-	-	TRBJ1-1	TGTGCCAGCAGCCGTACGGCTGGGGCTGAAGCTTTCTTT	CASSRTAGAEAFF
TRBV6-2/TRBV6-3	-	once	TRBJ1-2	TGTGCCAGCAGCCCCCTGAGGGGGGGGATCCACTATGGCTACACCTTC	CASSPLRGGIHYGYTF
TRBV27	TRBD1	-	TRBJ2-1	TGTGCCAGCAGCCCTGGGACAGTACCTAACAATGAGCAGTTCTTC	CASSPGTVPNNEQFF
TRBV10-1	-	-	TRBJ2-7	TGCGCCAGCAGCCCCCACTACGAGCAGTACTTC	CASSPHYEQYF
TRBV5-1	-	-	TRBJ2-6	TGCGCCAGCAGCTTGGAAGAGAGCTCTGGGGCCAACGTCCTGACTTTC	CASSLEESSGANVLTF
TRBV27	TRBD2	once	TRBJ2-1	TGTGCCAGCAGTTTACTCACTAGCGGGGGGGAAAACAATGAGCAGTTCTTC	CASSLLTSGGENNEQFF
TRBV6-5	TRBD2	-	TRBJ2-7	TGTGCCAGCCAAGGACTAGCGGGATTCTACGAGCAGTACTTC	CASQGLAGFYEQYF
TRBV7-2	TRBD2	-	TRBJ2-5	TGTGCCAGCAGCTTGGCGGGGGGAACCCTCCAGGAGACCCAGTACTTC	CASSLAGGTLQETQYF
TRBV19	-	-	TRBJ1-1	TGTGCCAGTAGTGTCGACAGGCAGAACACTGAAGCTTTCTTT	CASSVDRQNTEAFF
TRBV18	-	-	TRBJ1-1	TGTGCCAGCTCGAAAGCGGAGAACACTGAAGCTTTCTTT	CASSKAENTEAFF
TRBV7-3	-	-	TRBJ1-1	TGTGCCAGCAGCTTAATTCCTGGACCGAACACTGAAGCTTTCTTT	CASSLIPGPNTEAFF
TRBV19	-	-	TRBJ2-6	TGTGCCAGTAGTCAGACAGTCTCAGGGGCCAACGTCCTGACTTTC	CASSQTVSGANVLTF
TRBV5-1	-	-	TRBJ2-3	TGCGCCAGCAGCTTGGTAGCGTACACAGATACGCAGTATTTT	CASSLVAYTDTQYF
TRBV12-3/TRBV12-4	-	-	TRBJ1-4	TGTGCCAGCAGTTTTGGGTTCGAGGAAAAACTGTTTTTT	CASSFGFEEKLFF
TRBV12-3/TRBV12-4	-	-	TRBJ2-2	TGTGCCAGCAACCAGAACACCGGGGAGCTGTTTTTT	CASNQNTGELFF
TRBV28	-	-	TRBJ2-7	TGTGCCAGCAGTCCCCCCCCGACAGGAACCTACGAGCAGTACTTC	CASSPPPTGTYEQYF
TRBV15	-	-	TRBJ1-2	TGTGCCACCAGCAGAGATAGAGGGGATGGCTACACCTTC	CATSRDRGDGYTF
TRBV11-2	-	-	TRBJ2-5	TGTGCCAGCAGCTTTGCGGGGGCTGGCAAGACCCAGTACTTC	CASSFAGAGKTQYF
TRBV9	-	-	TRBJ2-7	TGTGCCAGCAGCAGGACGGAAATGGGCTCCTACGAGCAGTACTTC	CASSRTEMGSYEQYF
TRBV18	TRBD2	-	TRBJ2-1	TGTGCCAGCTCACCCCAGAGACTAGCGGGGGACAATGAGCAGTTCTTC	CASSPQRLAGDNEQFF
TRBV5-1	TRBD2	-	TRBJ2-3	TGCGCCAGTTCGGGGGGAGGTCCAGATACGCAGTATTTT	CASSGGGPDTQYF
TRBV2	TRBD1	-	TRBJ2-7	TGTGCCAGCAGCGGACAGGTACCTCCTGACGAGCAGTACTTC	CASSGQVPPDEQYF
TRBV6-5	-	-	TRBJ2-3	TGTGCCAGCAGCTCGGGGGATACGCAGTATTTT	CASSSGDTQYF
TRBV4-1	-	-	TRBJ1-5	TGCGCCAGCAGCCAAGGAGTCACAGGGAGCAATCAGCCCCAGCATTTT	CASSQGVTGSNQPQHF
TRBV7-9	-	once	TRBJ1-1	TGTGCCAGCAGCTTACAAGGGGGGAACACTGAAGCTTTCTTT	CASSLQGGNTEAFF
TRBV15	TRBD1	-	TRBJ1-6	TGTGCCACCAGCAGGATGACAGGGGGCTCCTATAATTCACCCCTCCACTTT	CATSRMTGGSYNSPLHF
TRBV5-1	TRBD2	-	TRBJ2-7	TGCGCCAGCAGCCCCACACTAGCGGGGGGCGAGCAGTACTTC	CASSPTLAGGEQYF
TRBV29-1	-	-	TRBJ1-1	TGCAGCGTTGAAGATCTGGGATTTGAAGCTTTCTTT	CSVEDLGFEAFF
TRBV6-6	-	-	TRBJ1-5	TGTGCCAGCAGTTTAACGGGACCCGATAGCAATCAGCCCCAGCATTTT	CASSLTGPDSNQPQHF
TRBV5-1	-	-	TRBJ2-3	TGCGCCAGCAGCTTGGACTCCGTCACAGATACGCAGTATTTT	CASSLDSVTDTQYF
TRBV25-1	-	-	TRBJ1-6	TGTGCCAGCAGTGATGAATTAGGGTATAATTCACCCCTCCACTTT	CASSDELGYNSPLHF
TRBV6-5	-	-	TRBJ1-1	TGTGCCACCATGCGTCTGGGGGACACTGAAGCTTTCTTT	CATMRLGDTEAFF
TRBV6-1	TRBD2	once	TRBJ2-5	TGTGCCAGCAGTGGAGTAGCGGGGGCCCTCCCCCAAGAGACCCAGTACTTC	CASSGVAGALPQETQYF
TRBV3-1/TRBV3-2	-	once	TRBJ1-2	TGTGCCAGCAGCCAAGAAGGGGTGGGCTATGGCTACACCTTC	CASSQEGVGYGYTF
TRBV11-2	TRBD2	-	TRBJ2-7	TGTGCCAGCAGCCTCACTAGCGGTGAGAGCTCCTACGAGCAGTACTTC	CASSLTSGESSYEQYF
TRBV7-2	TRBD2	-	TRBJ2-5	TGTGCCAGCAGCTCCCCACTAGCGGGATCGCCCCAAGAGACCCAGTACTTC	CASSSPLAGSPQETQYF
TRBV9	TRBD1	once	TRBJ1-2	TGTGCCAGCAGCTCGTGGGGACAGGGTGGTGGCTACACCTTC	CASSSWGQGGGYTF
TRBV7-9	-	-	TRBJ1-4	TGTGCCAGCAGCTGGGTTGGACAGCGGGCAACTAATGAAAAACTGTTTTTT	CASSWVGQRATNEKLFF
TRBV7-9	-	-	TRBJ2-6	TGTGCCAGCAGCCGAACAGGGTCTGGGGCCAACGTCCTGACTTTC	CASSRTGSGANVLTF
TRBV4-1	-	-	TRBJ1-5	TGCGCCAGCAGCCCTCACAGGGTAGGTAGCAATCAGCCCCAGCATTTT	CASSPHRVGSNQPQHF
TRBV19	-	-	TRBJ2-7	TGTGCCAGTAGTGCCCAGACAGTCTCCTACGAGCAGTACTTC	CASSAQTVSYEQYF
TRBV7-6	-	-	TRBJ2-5	TGTGCCAGCAGCGGACCGTACCAAGAGACCCAGTACTTC	CASSGPYQETQYF
TRBV5-1	-	-	TRBJ2-7	TGCGCCAGCAGCCCGTGGTATAGGGAGGACGAGCAGTACTTC	CASSPWYREDEQYF
TRBV6-5	TRBD1	-	TRBJ1-1	TGTGCCAGCAGTTACTCCGACAGGGGCACTGAAGCTTTCTTT	CASSYSDRGTEAFF
TRBV19	TRBD1	-	TRBJ1-1	TGTGCCAGTAGTACCCTGGACAGGGGACGGGCTGAAGCTTTCTTT	CASSTLDRGRAEAFF
TRBV6-1	-	-	TRBJ2-3	TGTGCCAGCAGTGAGTATAGGAGCACAGATACGCAGTATTTT	CASSEYRSTDTQYF
TRBV12-1	-	-	TRBJ2-7	TGTGCCAGCAGCTTTCAAGGGTGCTCCTACGAGCAGTACTTC	CASSFQGCSYEQYF
TRBV6-2/TRBV6-3	-	once	TRBJ2-7	TGTGCCAGCAGTTACATGGTCGACGAGCAGTACTTC	CASSYMVDEQYF
TRBV6-6	TRBD1	-	TRBJ1-2	TGTGCCAGCAGTTACCAGGGGGAATCTTTGGGGGACTTC	CASSYQGESLGDF
TRBV19	-	-	TRBJ1-5	TGTGCCAGTAGCCACGGCGGGGGACAACTTAATCAGCCCCAGCATTTT	CASSHGGGQLNQPQHF
TRBV18	TRBD1	-	TRBJ1-1	TGTGCCAGCTCAGAGGACAGGGGTCCTGAAGCTTTCTTT	CASSEDRGPEAFF
TRBV19	-	-	TRBJ2-7	TGTGCCAGTAGTGCGATTTGGGGATCCTCCTCCTACGAGCAGTACTTC	CASSAIWGSSSYEQYF
TRBV15	-	-	TRBJ1-2	TGTGCCACCAGCAGAGATCAGTTAGGCAACTATGGCTACACCTTC	CATSRDQLGNYGYTF
TRBV6-5	TRBD2	once	TRBJ2-3	TGTGCCACCCGATTGACTAGCGGGGCAGATACGCAGTATTTT	CATRLTSGADTQYF
TRBV7-3	-	-	TRBJ2-1	TGTGCCAGCAGCTTAAGTCGGGACAATGAGCAGTTCTTC	CASSLSRDNEQFF
TRBV12-3/TRBV12-4	-	-	TRBJ1-1	TGTGCCAGCAGGAGGGGGTCCACTGAAGCTTTCTTT	CASRRGSTEAFF